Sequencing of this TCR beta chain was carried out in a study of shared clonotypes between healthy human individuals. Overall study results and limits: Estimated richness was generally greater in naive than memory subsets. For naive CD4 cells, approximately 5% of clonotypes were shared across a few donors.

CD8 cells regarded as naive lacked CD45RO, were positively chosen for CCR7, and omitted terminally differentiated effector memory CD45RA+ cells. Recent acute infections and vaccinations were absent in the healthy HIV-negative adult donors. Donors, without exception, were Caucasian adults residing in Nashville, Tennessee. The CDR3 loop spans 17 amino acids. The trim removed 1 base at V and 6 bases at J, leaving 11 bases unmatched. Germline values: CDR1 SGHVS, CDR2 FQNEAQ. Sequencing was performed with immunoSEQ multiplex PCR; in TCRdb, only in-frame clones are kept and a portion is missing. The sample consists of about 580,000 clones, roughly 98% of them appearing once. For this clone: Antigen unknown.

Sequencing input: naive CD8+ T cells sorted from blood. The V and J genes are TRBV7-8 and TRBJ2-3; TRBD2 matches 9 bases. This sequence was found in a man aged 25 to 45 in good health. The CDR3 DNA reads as TGTGCCAGCAGCTTAGATTCTAGCGGGACCGGCTGGGATACGCAGTATTTT. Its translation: CASSLDSSGTGWDTQYF. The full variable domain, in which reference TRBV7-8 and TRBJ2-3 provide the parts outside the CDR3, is GAGVSQSPRYKVAKRGQDVALRCDPISGHVSLFWYQQALGQGPEFLTYFQNEAQLDKSGLPSDRFFAERPEGSVSTLKIQRTQQEDSAVYLCASSLDSSGTGWDTQYFGPGTRLTVL.